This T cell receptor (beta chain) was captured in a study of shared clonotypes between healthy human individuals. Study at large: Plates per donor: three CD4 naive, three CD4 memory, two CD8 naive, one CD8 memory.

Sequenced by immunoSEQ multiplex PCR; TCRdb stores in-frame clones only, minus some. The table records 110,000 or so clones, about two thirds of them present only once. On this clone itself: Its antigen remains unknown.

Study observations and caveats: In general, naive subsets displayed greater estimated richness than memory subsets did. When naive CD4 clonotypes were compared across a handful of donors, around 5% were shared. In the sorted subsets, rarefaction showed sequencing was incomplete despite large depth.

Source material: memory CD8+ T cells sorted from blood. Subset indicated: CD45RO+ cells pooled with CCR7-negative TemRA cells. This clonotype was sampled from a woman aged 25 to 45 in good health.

The CDR3 DNA reads as TGTGCCAGCAGCTTATCAGCGGGACAGGGTATTTTCGAGCTGTTTTTT. It encodes CASSLSAGQGIFELFF. The chain links TRBV7-3 to TRBJ2-2; 9 nucleotides match TRBD1. Germline CDR1 is SGHTA and CDR2 is FQGTGA. The junction had 12 bases not matched to a gene; V was cut back by 2 bases and J by 11 bases. The CDR3 totals 16 residues.